This TCR beta chain was identified in a study of blood T cell repertoires in COVID-19. Study summary: PBMCs, B-cell-depleted T cells, or T cells were the source of the cDNA or gDNA that made up the material.

Clones were sequenced by immunoSEQ multiplex PCR, and TCRdb holds only the in-frame ones, with some missing. Here the sample spans 200,000 or so clones, about 86% being singletons. Grouping used clinical history reported by participants in a survey and questionnaire. This CDR3 has 12 residues. V dropped 0 bases and J dropped 3 bases, with 5 bases sitting between them. Germline V gene sequence: CDR1 GTSNPN, CDR2 SVGIG (reference sequence). Specimen: PBMCs or T cells enriched from blood (not recorded which). This sequence originates from a woman aged 40 to 50 with acute COVID-19. The chain has TRBV30 and TRBJ1-2; D is undetermined. Here the CDR3 reads CAWSVLDYGYTF. DNA of the CDR3: TGTGCCTGGAGTGTACTTGACTATGGCTACACCTTC.